Presented here are 25 T cell receptor beta chains from one specimen sequenced in a study of cytomegalovirus exposure and HLA in healthy donors (dated 2017 in TCRdb). Libraries were made using the immunoSEQ multiplex PCR assay. A mixture of 60 forward primers for TCR Vbeta segments and 13 reverse primers for TCR Jbeta segments was used in the multiplex PCR. TCRdb re-hosts the immuneACCESS table, in-frame sequences only. Its copies lack some clones; in the studies checked, an unresolved V gene accounts for under half of them, and the cause for the rest is not known. This sample comprises about 200,000 clones, 65% to 85% of them detected only once. The top ten constitute about 0.094% of the sample. The sample consisted of PBMCs. These receptors all come from a boy aged 2 to 9 in good health and CMV-seronegative.

The rearrangement uses TRBV4-1 and TRBJ1-3; TRBD1 aligns across 8 bases. The CDR3 runs to 16 residues. Per the germline V gene, CDR1 is MGHRA and CDR2 is YSYEKL. The V gene end was trimmed by 4 bases and the J gene end by 3 bases; junction bases not matched to a gene: 8. CDR3 DNA sequence: TGCGCCAGCAGCCTCAACAGGGGGAATAGTGGAAACACCATATATTTT. It encodes CASSLNRGNSGNTIYF.

A remark on this clone: Its ends do not fully match the called genes, so a read error is possible. The chain combines TRBV5-6 with TRBJ2-1, with 8 nucleotides matching TRBD2. The length of the CDR3 is 16 residues. CDR1 is SGHDT, CDR2 YYEEEE, per germline. Written as DNA, the CDR3 is TGTGCCAGCAGCTTGGGACTAGCGAAATCCTACAATGGGCAGTTCTTC. This sequence encodes CASSLGLAKSYNGQFF.

The rearrangement joins TRBV7-9 to TRBJ1-3; maybe TRBD1 (6 bases). Trimming cost V 5 bases and J 4 bases, with 12 bases left between them. The CDR3 has 14 residues. Germline loops: CDR1 SEHNR, CDR2 FQNEAQ (reference sequence). CDR3 region: CASSQGGVGNTIYF. The CDR3 coding sequence is TGTGCCAGCAGCCAAGGGGGTGTCGGAAACACCATATATTTT. Filled out from reference TRBV7-9 and TRBJ1-3, the complete variable domain reads DTGVSQNPRHKITKRGQNVTFRCDPISEHNRLYWYRQTLGQGPEFLTYFQNEAQLEKSRLLSDRFSAERPKGSFSTLEIQRTEQGDSAMYLCASSQGGVGNTIYFGEGSWLTVV.

This clone was picked up a small number of times. The genes are TRBV2 and TRBJ2-7; no firm D call. The V gene lost 6 bases and the J gene lost 2 bases, with 17 bases spanning the gap. This CDR3 is 15 amino acids long. CDR1 and CDR2 (germline): SNHLY, FYNNEI. The CDR3: CASRYSSEVAYEQYF. The CDR3, as DNA: TGTGCCAGCAGATATAGCTCGGAAGTTGCCTACGAGCAGTACTTC.

V usage is TRBV29-1 and J usage is TRBJ1-2; no reliable D call. The CDR3 is made up of 17 amino acids. Germline values: CDR1 SQVTM, CDR2 ANQGSEA. V lost 4 bases to trimming and J lost 8 bases, with 29 bases between them. The chain's CDR3 is CSVGGEGVTTSYGGYTF. The CDR3 nucleotides read TGCAGCGTTGGGGGTGAGGGCGTGACAACTTCCTATGGGGGCTACACCTTC.

The chain uses TRBV7-9 and TRBJ1-2, with 7 bases matching TRBD1. The J segment lost 7 bases and the V segment lost 2 bases, leaving 4 bases of the junction unmatched. The CDR3 contains 13 residues. The V gene's germline CDR1 is SEHNR and CDR2 FQNEAQ (reference sequence). This CDR3 is CASSLQGESGYTF. CDR3 bases: TGTGCCAGCAGCTTACAGGGGGAAAGTGGCTACACCTTC. The entire variable domain, with the rest obtained from reference TRBV7-9 and TRBJ1-2, is as follows: DTGVSQNPRHKITKRGQNVTFRCDPISEHNRLYWYRQTLGQGPEFLTYFQNEAQLEKSRLLSDRFSAERPKGSFSTLEIQRTEQGDSAMYLCASSLQGESGYTFGSGTRLTVV.

Worth noting for this clone: This sample includes further DNA sequences coding for the same CDR3. V is TRBV29-1 and J is TRBJ2-1; D gene unclear. V gave up 7 bases and J gave up 4 bases, with 5 bases separating them. The CDR3 is made up of 10 amino acids. Germline V gives CDR1 SQVTM, CDR2 ANQGSEA. The CDR3 sequence: CSARYNEQFF. The DNA of the CDR3 is TGCAGCGCCAGGTACAATGAGCAGTTCTTC.

The chain joins TRBV7-3 to TRBJ2-1; TRBD1 agrees at 7 bases. V shed 2 bases, J shed 2 bases, and the junction held 3 bases outside the gene matches. Germline CDR1 is SGHTA and CDR2 is FQGTGA. This CDR3 region has 15 residues. The CDR3 loop reads CASSLGGQTYNEQFF. Written as DNA, the CDR3 is TGTGCCAGCAGCTTAGGGGGACAGACCTACAATGAGCAGTTCTTC.

V is TRBV7-9 and J is TRBJ1-2, with TRBD1 identical over 7 bases. Germline values: CDR1 SEHNR, CDR2 FQNEAQ (reference sequence). The CDR3 sequence is 15 residues long. The V gene end was trimmed by 4 bases and the J gene end by 8 bases; junction bases not matched to a gene: 13. The CDR3: CASSYSPGTVAGYTF. The CDR3 coding sequence is TGTGCCAGCAGCTACAGCCCCGGGACAGTGGCCGGCTACACCTTC.

With regard to this clone: Within the sample, other DNA sequences also encode this same CDR3. The CDR3 loop is CASSKVVGGQAVDSPLHF. CDR3 nucleotides: TGTGCCAGCAGCAAAGTTGTGGGAGGACAGGCAGTGGATTCACCCCTCCACTTT. This chain joins TRBV21-1 and TRBJ1-6; the table's D call, TRBD1, was not checked against the DNA. TRBV21-1 is reported as a pseudogene. The CDR3 is made up of 18 amino acids.

The chain has TRBV4-3 and TRBJ1-2; D uncertain. V gave up 0 bases and J gave up 4 bases, with 9 bases separating them. This CDR3 has 14 residues. The germline CDR1 and CDR2 sequences are LGHNA and YSLEER. DNA for the CDR3: TGCGCCAGCAGCCAAGATGCCGTCGGCTATGGCTACACCTTC. Translation: CASSQDAVGYGYTF.

This chain joins TRBV27 and TRBJ1-6; 7 nucleotides match TRBD1. CDR1 and CDR2 (germline): MNHEY, SMNVEV (reference sequence). The CDR3 loop spans 16 amino acids. V gave up 2 bases and J gave up 10 bases; unmatched junction bases: 11. CDR3 DNA: TGTGCCAGCAGTTTACTTTCAGGAGACAGGGTCTCACCCCTCCACTTT. Translated, it gives CASSLLSGDRVSPLHF.

The chain uses TRBV5-1 and TRBJ1-1, with D tentatively TRBD1 (6 bases). From germline, CDR1 is SGHRS and CDR2 YFSETQ. This CDR3 spans 15 amino acids. Trimming left V 2 bases short and J 5 bases short, with 16 bases between. The CDR3 nucleotides read TGCGCCAGCAGCTTTGCGACAGGCAGGGGTACTGAAGCTTTCTTT. It translates to CASSFATGRGTEAFF.

The chain couples TRBV27 to TRBJ2-1, with D tentatively TRBD1 (5 bases). Trimming took 5 bases from V and 3 from J, leaving 23 bases between them. CDR3 length: 18 amino acids. Germline CDR1 and CDR2: MNHEY and SMNVEV (reference sequence). The CDR3 DNA follows: TGTGCCAGCAGTCCCCCTCCATCGACAGTAACAAACTACAATGAGCAGTTCTTC. Protein sequence: CASSPPPSTVTNYNEQFF.

The rearrangement uses TRBV7-9 and TRBJ2-7; a weak D match, TRBD2 (5 bases). The germline gives CDR1 SEHNR, CDR2 FQNEAQ (reference sequence). The CDR3 loop spans 14 amino acids. Deletions cut 4 bases from V and 2 bases from J, with 12 bases between. The DNA of the CDR3 is TGTGCCAGCAGCTCCAGAGGACTTCCCTACGAGCAGTACTTC. It codes for CASSSRGLPYEQYF.

This chain joins TRBV5-6 and TRBJ2-2, with D possibly TRBD2 on 6 matching bases. The germline V and J ends were trimmed by 7 bases and 1 base, with 11 bases remaining between them. CDR1 is SGHDT and CDR2 is YYEEEE in the germline V gene. The CDR3 consists of 14 residues. CDR3 loop: CASRRAGNTGELFF. The CDR3 DNA is TGTGCCAGCCGGAGGGCTGGGAACACCGGGGAGCTGTTTTTT. Combining the CDR3 with reference TRBV5-6 and TRBJ2-2 gives the whole variable domain DAGVTQSPTHLIKTRGQQVTLRCSPKSGHDTVSWYQQALGQGPQFIFQYYEEEERQRGNFPDRFSGHQFPNYSSELNVNALLLGDSALYLCASRRAGNTGELFFGEGSRLTVL.

The V and J genes are TRBV6-5 and TRBJ1-6; the match to TRBD1 covers 9 bases. Germline V gives CDR1 MNHEY, CDR2 SVGAGI. V shed 6 bases, J shed 7 bases, and the junction held 4 bases outside the gene matches. The CDR3 has 14 amino acids. Here the CDR3 reads CASRPDRGNSPLHF. CDR3 coding DNA: TGTGCCAGCAGACCAGACAGGGGGAATTCACCCCTCCACTTT.

The V call is TRBV4-3, the J call TRBJ1-2, with a possible D match to TRBD1 (6 bases). The CDR3 is 15 residues long. Trimming took 0 bases from V and 6 from J, leaving 14 bases between them. Germline CDR1 reads LGHNA; CDR2 reads YSLEER. This CDR3 reads CASSQDYQGLDGYTF. CDR3 nucleotides: TGCGCCAGCAGCCAAGATTACCAGGGGTTAGATGGCTACACCTTC.

A single count supports this clone. The chain links TRBV5-1 to TRBJ1-1; D not resolved. CDR3 length: 11 residues. Germline V gene lookup returns CDR1 SGHRS and CDR2 YFSETQ. V was clipped by 3 bases and J by 7 bases, with 7 bases between them. CDR3 sequence (DNA): TGCGCCAGCAGCTGGCAGGATGAAGCTTTCTTT. It yields the protein CASSWQDEAFF.

This clone appeared once. Here the CDR3 reads CASSHRGRRADTQYF. For the CDR3, the DNA is TGTGCCAGCAGTCACAGGGGGCGCAGGGCAGATACGCAGTATTTT. The rearrangement uses TRBV6-5 and TRBJ2-3; 9 nucleotides align to TRBD1. The CDR3 runs to 15 residues. Germline-derived CDR1 and CDR2 are MNHEY and SVGAGI. V shed 5 bases, J shed 4 bases, and the junction held 7 bases outside the gene matches.

This sequence joins TRBV7-9 and TRBJ1-1; TRBD1 agrees at 7 bases. Germline V lookup: CDR1 SEHNR, CDR2 FQNEAQ (reference sequence). V gave up 5 bases and J gave up 1 base; unmatched junction bases: 7. This CDR3 comprises 15 residues. In DNA, the CDR3 is TGTGCCAGCAGCGACAGGACAGGAGAGAACACTGAAGCTTTCTTT. Protein: CASSDRTGENTEAFF.

The chain uses TRBV9 and TRBJ2-3; unclear D gene. V lost 2 bases and J lost 6, with 13 bases in between. CDR1 is SGDLS, CDR2 YYNGEE, per germline. The CDR3 spans 14 residues. CDR3 in DNA: TGTGCCAGCAGCGTCCTAACTGCTACCGATACGCAGTATTTT. This codes for CASSVLTATDTQYF.

This rearrangement joins TRBV23-1 to TRBJ1-6, with 7 bases that match TRBD1. TRBV23-1 is classed as an ORF, of uncertain function. The CDR3 contains 13 residues. V gave up 4 bases and J gave up 6 bases; unmatched junction bases: 0. CDR3 sequence reads: CASSRQGNSPLHF. Written as DNA, the CDR3 is TGCGCCAGCAGTCGACAGGGTAATTCACCCCTCCACTTT.

This clone was counted a few times. The V and J genes are TRBV27 and TRBJ1-2; 7 bases line up with TRBD1. The CDR3 extends over 14 amino acids. Germline CDR1 is MNHEY and CDR2 is SMNVEV (reference sequence). With V trimmed by 6 bases and J by 1 base, 5 bases remained unmatched. For the CDR3, the DNA is TGTGCCAGCAGGGGGACAGCACGTAACTATGGCTACACCTTC. Protein: CASRGTARNYGYTF.

The V call is TRBV5-4, the J call TRBJ2-3; TRBD2 matches at 7 bases. This CDR3 comprises 15 residues. Germline CDR1 SGHNT, CDR2 YYREEE (reference sequence). The V and J ends lost 4 bases and 6 bases, in that order; junction bases with no gene match: 11. CDR3 amino acids: CASSPSGYDRDTQYF. The CDR3, as DNA: TGTGCCAGCAGCCCTAGCGGCTACGACCGGGATACGCAGTATTTT.